This T cell receptor (beta chain) was identified during a study of Graves' ophthalmopathy and Graves' hyperthyroidism. The authors diagnosed from clinical symptoms, serum thyroxine, TRAb, thyroid ultrasound and orbital computed tomography. Germline-derived CDR1 and CDR2 are DFQATT and SNEGSKA (reference sequence). There are 15 residues in the CDR3. Unmatched junction bases numbered 6, after V lost 3 bases and J lost 2 bases. The authors amplified TCR beta CDR3 regions from RNA transcripts. HTBI primers were employed in first-round RT-PCR, then a second-round multiplex PCR followed. TCRdb itself ran the multiplex PCR reads through MiXCR, one entry per CDR3 protein. Here the sample spans around 1,200,000 distinct CDR3 sequences, roughly 35% being singletons. In this sample, this clonotype turned up a few times.

Sequencing used peripheral blood or thyroid tissue (not recorded which). This chain connects TRBV20-1 to TRBJ2-5; TRBD2 matches 10 bases. The sequence derives from an adult man with Graves' hyperthyroidism. The DNA for the CDR3 is TGCAGTGCTAGCGGACTAGCGGAGGGGCAAGAGACCCAGTACTTC. It translates to CSASGLAEGQETQYF.